Detailed here is one T cell receptor beta chain. It lacks a known antigen. This clone may be a read error of a much larger clone one base away. The sample originates from a study of tumor-infiltrating lymphocytes in primary liver carcinoma (dated by TCRdb to about 2017). In terms of the full investigation: Between late 2015 and March 2016, 4 or 5 patients in China with histopathologically diagnosed primary liver carcinoma had their tumors surgically resected. Hepatocellular carcinoma (four) or combined HCC and intrahepatic cholangiocarcinoma (one) was present in the five patients, who were three men and two women aged 30 to 69 years. The five patients had tumors of stage T1-T3 N0M0, with maximum diameters ranging from roughly 4.2 to 10 cm. Samples yielded roughly 3.5 to 8 million productive TCRbeta reads; read depth did not differ significantly between tissue types. Across five regions of each liver tumor, along with adjacent normal tissue and blood, the study brought together TCRbeta repertoire sequencing, expression microarrays and whole-exome sequencing. TCRbeta repertoire sequencing covered 35 specimens from 5 patients: approximately 25 tumor regions, 5 adjacent noncancerous liver tissues and 5 peripheral blood samples. Reproducibility between technical replicate repertoires was high, with correlation coefficients above 0.95 and mean shared-clone rates approximately 0.9. Study-wide conclusions, independent of this receptor: Only the TCR beta chain was sequenced, so true repertoire diversity is likely underestimated because unpaired alpha chains were not captured. Because the samples were bulk and unsorted, CD4+ and CD8+ T cell repertoires could not be compared. The top 250 clones made up a significantly larger repertoire fraction in tumors than in blood (p = 0.039). Pairs of tumor regions showed greater repertoire overlap (mean around 36%) than tumor-adjacent pairs (roughly 17%) or tumor-blood pairs (approximately 14%), which is consistent with antigen-driven expansion. Only four or five patients were included in the study, and the authors note that the findings should be validated in a larger study.

From cysteine to phenylalanine, the CDR3 is 12 amino acids long. Just CDR3 DNA is preserved here, 36 bases in frame from base 1. CDR1 and CDR2 are read off the germline V gene as MNHEY and SVGEGT. Cut back by 8 bases and 4 bases, the V and J ends lie 11 bases apart. Starting from approximately 500 ng total RNA, TCRbeta-specific cDNA was produced by reverse transcription with a constant-region primer and ProtoScript II reverse transcriptase. TCRbeta libraries were built with three nested multiplex PCR rounds, a slightly modified ARM-PCR procedure. Each of the first two PCR rounds ran for approximately 11 cycles using multiplex TRBV1-TRBV30 forward primers together with a Cbeta reverse primer. Sample barcodes and Illumina adapters were attached in a final 25-cycle PCR using Deep VentR polymerase. Before sequencing, amplicons of 200-500 bp were purified from gel using a QIAquick gel extraction kit. TCRbeta amplicons were sequenced on an Illumina HiSeq 2500 with 250-bp paired-end reads. Concerning the study's data processing: Trimmomatic v0.33 was used to quality-trim the reads, and FLASH v1.2.11 was used to merge paired reads so that full CDR3 sequences could be recovered. V, D and J germline segments were assigned to the rearranged TCRbeta sequences by MiGEC v1.2.1b. Clonotype statistics and Shannon-Wiener diversity indices were calculated with VDJtools v1.0.0. To cut down on sampling bias, every analysis after diversity analysis relied on just the 250 most abundant clonotypes from each sample. TCRdb cleaned the public reads at Q25 with fastp, built clones with MiXCR and kept in-frame beta chains. Rows merge per CDR3 protein into single entries with the most common DNA and genes. For this entry, the V and J calls and clone size follow TCRdb and not the study's own pipeline. The sample includes fewer than 400,000 distinct CDR3 sequences, with 45% to 70% observed a single time. The ten largest clones add up to about 15% of the sample.

Blood RNA was extracted from unsorted whole blood using TRIzol reagent, and germline DNA was obtained with the DNeasy Blood & Tissue kit. At the time of sampling, the patients had chronic HBV infection and had not received any treatment. Before surgery, approximately 3.8 milliliters of peripheral blood were drawn into K2EDTA tubes. What was sequenced was peripheral blood. The chain couples TRBV6-2 or TRBV6-3 to TRBJ1-2; the D gene assignment is ambiguous. The clonotype originates from a woman in her 30s with primary liver carcinoma and hepatitis B virus infection. The CDR3: CASRARFYGYTF. In nucleotide form, the sequence is TGTGCCAGCCGCGCACGTTTCTATGGCTACACCTTC.